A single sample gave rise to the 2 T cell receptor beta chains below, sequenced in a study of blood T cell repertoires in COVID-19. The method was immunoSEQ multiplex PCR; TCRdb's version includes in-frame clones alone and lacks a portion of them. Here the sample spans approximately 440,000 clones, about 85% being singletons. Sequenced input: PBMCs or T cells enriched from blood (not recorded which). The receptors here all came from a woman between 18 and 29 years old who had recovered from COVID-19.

Written as DNA, the CDR3 is TGTGCCAGCAGTACTTTGGAGACCCAGTACTTC. It encodes CASSTLETQYF. The chain carries TRBV2 and TRBJ2-5; no reliable D call. The length of the CDR3 is 11 residues. The V gene lost 5 bases and the J gene lost 5 bases, with 6 bases spanning the gap. CDR1 is SNHLY, CDR2 FYNNEI, per germline.

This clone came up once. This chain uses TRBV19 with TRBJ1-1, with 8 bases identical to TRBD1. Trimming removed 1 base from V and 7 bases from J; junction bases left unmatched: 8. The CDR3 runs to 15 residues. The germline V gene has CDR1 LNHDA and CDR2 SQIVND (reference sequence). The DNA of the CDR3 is TGTGCCAGTAGTATAGGTTCTTCAGGGGGCCATGAAGCTTTCTTT. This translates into CASSIGSSGGHEAFF.